Listed below are T cell receptor beta chains from one sample, sequenced in a study of T cells in Graves' hyperthyroidism and ophthalmopathy. In TCRdb, the multiplex PCR reads were re-called with MiXCR into one record per CDR3 protein. The sample lists roughly 380,000 distinct CDR3 sequences, about 13% seen once, with 20% in the top ten. Source material: blood. Receptor source: a man younger than 40 with Graves' hyperthyroidism that later progressed to Graves' ophthalmopathy. Each CDR3 is given with its conserved first and last residue. Fields, in order: V gene, D gene, CDR3 protein. A D gene is named only where the DNA matches it firmly.

V: TRBV9
D: TRBD2
CDR3: CASSIAGGSSTDTQYF

V: TRBV11-3
D: NA
CDR3: CASSLEVAYATNEKLFF

V: TRBV6-1
D: TRBD1
CDR3: CASSMDRGTEAFF

V: TRBV4-1
D: TRBD1
CDR3: CASSLVRGTGDYGYTF

V: TRBV2
D: NA
CDR3: CASTPGPNTEAFF

V: TRBV12-3/TRBV12-4
D: TRBD1
CDR3: CASSSSGTGTYEQYF

V: TRBV18
D: TRBD1
CDR3: CASSPQGTGLTLVTEAFF

V: TRBV5-4
D: TRBD1
CDR3: CASSFRQGAEEQYF

V: TRBV5-1
D: TRBD1
CDR3: CASSWGQGFGELFF

V: TRBV11-2
D: TRBD2
CDR3: CASSPTRRPSGGLTDTQYF

V: TRBV12-3/TRBV12-4
D: TRBD2
CDR3: CASSRFLAGGSDTQYF

V: TRBV3-1
D: TRBD1
CDR3: CASSRTGESPLHF

V: TRBV27
D: TRBD1
CDR3: CASSVAGTVSGYTF

V: TRBV12-3/TRBV12-4
D: NA
CDR3: CASTPDSQTTLNEKLFF

V: TRBV9
D: NA
CDR3: CASSPVGLGFEQYF

V: TRBV27
D: TRBD1
CDR3: CASSSGGGLYGYTF

V: TRBV7-2
D: NA
CDR3: CASSLVQVRSSCEQYF

V: TRBV6-5
D: NA
CDR3: CASSYTWEDTQYF

V: TRBV4-2
D: NA
CDR3: CASSQDLLASSGNTIYF

V: TRBV12-3/TRBV12-4
D: NA
CDR3: CASSEGGGYTF

V: TRBV5-5
D: NA
CDR3: CASSLGGRRGYKETQYF

V: TRBV3-1
D: NA
CDR3: CASSPGLTNEKLFF

V: TRBV29-1
D: TRBD2
CDR3: CSVGDLVGGWSSYNEQFF

V: TRBV5-1
D: NA
CDR3: CASRESPKQPQHF

V: TRBV7-2
D: NA
CDR3: CASSPRQYSNQPQHF

V: TRBV18
D: TRBD1
CDR3: CASSPGQGAPEAFF

V: TRBV7-9
D: NA
CDR3: CASSKARMGNQPQHF

V: TRBV4-2
D: NA
CDR3: CASSPRSSTDTQYF

V: TRBV5-5
D: TRBD1
CDR3: CASSAPGTAGKGYF

V: TRBV28
D: NA
CDR3: CASSPSLYGYTF

V: TRBV5-4
D: TRBD1
CDR3: CASSTTQGAFGNTIYF

V: TRBV6-5
D: NA
CDR3: CASSSDTQYF

V: TRBV6-6
D: NA
CDR3: CASSYLVGTGELFF

V: TRBV11-2
D: TRBD1
CDR3: CASSFTVGQGGMNTEAFF

V: TRBV7-9
D: NA
CDR3: CASSLTGPSYEQYF

V: TRBV20-1
D: TRBD2
CDR3: CSAGGGLAGIQETQYF

V: TRBV3-1
D: NA
CDR3: CASSQVGSGTQYF

V: TRBV6-1
D: NA
CDR3: CASSKRGGGQPQHF

V: TRBV6-1
D: TRBD2
CDR3: CASSGWTSRLPYNEQFF

V: TRBV6-1
D: NA
CDR3: CASMKSSETYEQYF

V: TRBV12-3/TRBV12-4
D: NA
CDR3: CASSFGAGTQYF

V: TRBV28
D: TRBD1
CDR3: CASRRTGSGGELFF

V: TRBV18
D: TRBD1
CDR3: CASTGQGRGEQYF

V: TRBV18
D: TRBD1
CDR3: CASSAVQGAQGYTF

V: TRBV20-1
D: TRBD1
CDR3: CSGGQGRQPQHF

V: TRBV6-1
D: NA
CDR3: CASSYRGPNTEAFF

V: TRBV6-1
D: NA
CDR3: CASTPGGGTGELFF